These 26 T cell receptor beta chains came from one sample sequenced in a study of blood T cell repertoires in COVID-19. The table came from immunoSEQ multiplex PCR; TCRdb's copy has only in-frame clones and leaves some out. This sample has tens of thousands of clones, with 75% to 95% found just once. The sequencing sample was made of peripheral blood. Receptor source: a woman of 80 years or more with acute or convalescent COVID-19.

This chain uses TRBV15 with TRBJ1-1, with D uncertain. V dropped 0 bases and J dropped 10 bases, with 18 bases sitting between them. Germline CDR1 LNHNV, CDR2 YYDKDF (reference sequence). The CDR3 runs to 15 residues. Written as DNA, the CDR3 is TGTGCCACCAGCAGAGATCTCGGCGGTCGGGGAGGAGCTTTCTTT. The encoded protein is CATSRDLGGRGGAFF.

CDR3 region: CASSRGSGARSYNEQFF. DNA of the CDR3: TGTGCCAGCAGCCGGGGGTCAGGGGCTCGCTCCTACAATGAGCAGTTCTTC. The rearrangement uses TRBV3-1 (or the pseudogene TRBV3-2) and TRBJ2-1, with a possible D match to TRBD1 (6 bases). From germline, CDR1 is LGHDT and CDR2 YNNKEL (reference sequence). Trimming stripped 4 bases from V and 0 bases from J, with 16 bases between. This CDR3 is built from 17 residues.

This clone was observed a handful of times. The V gene is TRBV5-4, the J gene TRBJ1-1, with TRBD1 matching 8 bases. V trimming: 4 bases; J trimming: 7 bases; junction bases outside the gene matches: 9. The CDR3 runs to 14 residues. The V gene's germline CDR1 is SGHNT and CDR2 YYREEE (reference sequence). CDR3 in DNA: TGTGCCAGCAGCCTGGAGGACAGGGCGGTTGAAGCTTTCTTT. Residues: CASSLEDRAVEAFF. The variable domain in full, completed from reference TRBV5-4 and TRBJ1-1, reads ETGVTQSPTHLIKTRGQQVTLRCSSQSGHNTVSWYQQALGQGPQFIFQYYREEENGRGNFPPRFSGLQFPNYSSELNVNALELDDSALYLCASSLEDRAVEAFFGQGTRLTVV.

The genes are TRBV15 and TRBJ2-5, with 8 bases fitting TRBD1. This CDR3 contains 14 residues. The trim removed 3 bases at V and 1 base at J, leaving 1 base unmatched. The germline gives CDR1 LNHNV, CDR2 YYDKDF (reference sequence). The CDR3 loop reads CATSRDRAQETQYF. As DNA, the CDR3 is TGTGCCACCAGCAGGGACAGGGCCCAAGAGACCCAGTACTTC.

The chain recombines TRBV4-1 with TRBJ1-2; TRBD1 agrees at 7 bases. The CDR3 is 14 residues long. V dropped 4 bases and J dropped 4; count of bases not matched to a gene: 6. From germline, CDR1 is MGHRA and CDR2 YSYEKL. CDR3 in DNA: TGCGCCAGCAGCCCTAGACAGGGAGGCTATGGCTACACCTTC. Translation: CASSPRQGGYGYTF.

The J gene is TRBJ1-5, the V gene TRBV27; D is perhaps TRBD1 (5 bases). The CDR3 contains 15 residues. Trimming shortened V by 5 bases and J by 0 bases, and 11 bases separated the two germline ends. Germline CDR1 reads MNHEY; CDR2 reads SMNVEV (reference sequence). The CDR3 here is CASSPRQFSNQPQHF. The DNA for the CDR3 is TGTGCCAGCAGTCCCCGACAGTTTAGCAATCAGCCCCAGCATTTT.

The chain uses TRBV5-1 and TRBJ2-3; D may be TRBD1 (5 bases). Trimming cost V 4 bases and J 3 bases, with 12 bases left between them. Germline-derived CDR1 and CDR2 are SGHRS and YFSETQ. The CDR3 extends over 14 amino acids. CDR3 region: CASSKTGRTDTQYF. The CDR3 DNA is TGCGCCAGCAGCAAAACAGGCAGAACAGATACGCAGTATTTT.

The rearrangement links TRBV2 to TRBJ2-7, with a tentative D call TRBD1 (5 bases). The CDR3 totals 15 residues. In germline, CDR1 is SNHLY, CDR2 FYNNEI. V gave up 2 bases and J gave up 2 bases, with 13 bases separating them. Here the CDR3 reads CASSERGFPPYEQYF. For the CDR3, the DNA is TGTGCCAGCAGTGAAAGGGGCTTTCCACCCTACGAGCAGTACTTC.

The V and J genes are TRBV9 and TRBJ1-4; 8 bases fit TRBD1. J gave up 7 bases and V 2 bases, and 7 bases lay outside the gene matches. The CDR3 sequence is 15 residues long. Germline loops: CDR1 SGDLS, CDR2 YYNGEE. The DNA for the CDR3 is TGTGCCAGCAGCGTTCAGGGGGCGCGGGGTGAAAAACTGTTTTTT. Its translation is CASSVQGARGEKLFF.

The V gene is TRBV5-4, the J gene TRBJ1-2, with D possibly being TRBD1 (6 bases). The V end was cut by 4 bases, the J end by 0 bases, with 10 bases between. The CDR3 spans 14 residues. Germline CDR1 and CDR2: SGHNT and YYREEE (reference sequence). This CDR3 is CASSHRVANYGYTF. Written as DNA, the CDR3 is TGTGCCAGCAGCCACAGGGTAGCTAACTATGGCTACACCTTC.

V and J are TRBV9 and TRBJ2-1; 7 bases are a match to TRBD2. V was pared by 0 bases and J by 2 bases, with 2 bases of the junction left unmatched. This CDR3 is 15 amino acids long. CDR1 and CDR2 (germline): SGDLS, YYNGEE. CDR3 in DNA: TGTGCCAGCAGCGTAGGTGCGGGGGCCTACAATGAGCAGTTCTTC. It yields the protein CASSVGAGAYNEQFF.

The J gene is TRBJ2-5, the V gene TRBV7-9; D is perhaps TRBD1 (6 bases). CDR3 length: 14 residues. V dropped 5 bases and J dropped 7 bases, with 17 bases sitting between them. Germline lookup yields CDR1 SEHNR and CDR2 FQNEAQ (reference sequence). CDR3 amino acids: CASSTTQQGRTQYF. CDR3 DNA: TGTGCCAGCAGCACAACCCAACAGGGCAGGACCCAGTACTTC.

The chain recombines TRBV28 with TRBJ2-3; no definite D call. CDR1 is MDHEN and CDR2 is SYDVKM in the germline V gene. V was clipped by 7 bases and J by 2 bases, with 16 bases between them. The CDR3 runs 15 residues. CDR3 residues: CASISHGGFTDTQYF. CDR3 DNA: TGTGCCAGCATCTCCCACGGCGGTTTCACAGATACGCAGTATTTT.

The chain couples TRBV9 to TRBJ2-1; 11 bases are shared with TRBD2. This CDR3 region has 14 residues. Germline CDR1 is SGDLS and CDR2 is YYNGEE. V shed 1 base, J shed 10 bases, and the junction held 4 bases outside the gene matches. The CDR3: CASSVQLAGGEQFF. The CDR3 DNA sequence: TGTGCCAGCAGCGTACAGCTAGCGGGGGGAGAGCAGTTCTTC.

The chain carries TRBV24-1 and TRBJ2-5; 8 positions agree with TRBD1. V lost 3 bases, J lost 4 bases, and 15 bases stayed unmatched. This CDR3 is 18 amino acids long. Germline V gene data show CDR1 as KGHDR and CDR2 as SFDVKD. CDR3 DNA: TGTGCCACCAGTGATCGCTCTAGGGGCAGGGGGCGTATAGAGACCCAGTACTTC. It specifies CATSDRSRGRGRIETQYF.

The rearrangement uses TRBV6-5 and TRBJ1-2; no definite D call. The CDR3 runs 15 residues. V was pared by 2 bases and J by 0 bases, with 10 bases between. Germline V gene sequence: CDR1 MNHEY, CDR2 SVGAGI. CDR3 amino acids: CASSYQYQSNYGYTF. Written as DNA, the CDR3 is TGTGCCAGCAGTTACCAGTACCAATCTAACTATGGCTACACCTTC.

The chain links TRBV7-8 to TRBJ1-1; 8 bases are shared with TRBD1. There are 13 residues in the CDR3. Trimming cost V 3 bases and J 5 bases; bases outside gene matches: 2. Germline V lookup: CDR1 SGHVS, CDR2 FQNEAQ. This CDR3 is CASSLTGETEAFF. Written as DNA, the CDR3 is TGTGCCAGCAGCTTGACAGGGGAAACTGAAGCTTTCTTT. Looking up the rest from reference TRBV7-8 and TRBJ1-1 gives the full variable domain: GAGVSQSPRYKVAKRGQDVALRCDPISGHVSLFWYQQALGQGPEFLTYFQNEAQLDKSGLPSDRFFAERPEGSVSTLKIQRTQQEDSAVYLCASSLTGETEAFFGQGTRLTVV.

This sequence joins TRBV9 and TRBJ2-1, with 7 bases fitting TRBD2. The CDR3 has 15 residues. The J segment lost 3 bases and the V segment lost 3 bases, leaving 6 bases of the junction unmatched. Germline CDR1 and CDR2: SGDLS and YYNGEE. The CDR3 loop is CASSAASGIYNEQFF. CDR3 in DNA: TGTGCCAGCAGCGCCGCAAGCGGGATCTACAATGAGCAGTTCTTC.

Details on this clone: One end of the junction fails to match germline, which may point to a read error. The chain employs TRBV5-1 and TRBJ1-2; 8 bases are a match to TRBD1. The CDR3 extends over 14 amino acids. Germline V CDR1 and CDR2: SGHRS, YFSETQ. The CDR3 reads CASSPDGQGGSYSF. CDR3 in DNA: TGCGCCAGCAGCCCGGACGGACAGGGAGGAAGCTACTCCTTC.

J is TRBJ2-7 and V is TRBV19, with TRBD2 as a possible D gene (5 bases). V dropped 6 bases and J dropped 3 bases, with 12 bases sitting between them. The CDR3 runs 13 residues. Germline CDR1 and CDR2: LNHDA and SQIVND (reference sequence). CDR3 sequence (DNA): TGTGCCAGTAGCCGCTCGGGGAGCTACGAGCAGTACTTC. Protein product: CASSRSGSYEQYF.

This clone was detected only once. This chain joins TRBV6-6 and TRBJ2-3; TRBD2 matches 12 bases. The CDR3 runs 16 residues. Looked up from germline, CDR1 is MNHNY and CDR2 is SVGAGI (reference sequence). J was trimmed by 4 bases and V by 0 bases; bases with no gene match: 2. DNA of the CDR3: TGTGCCAGCAGTTACTCGGCTAGCGGGGGGGCAGATACGCAGTATTTT. It codes for CASSYSASGGADTQYF.

This chain uses TRBV11-2 with TRBJ1-1; D not resolved. Germline assignment: CDR1 SGHAT and CDR2 FQNNGV. The V end was cut by 2 bases, the J end by 1 base, with 8 bases between. The CDR3 loop spans 14 amino acids. For the CDR3, the DNA is TGTGCCAGCAGCTTATTTCCTAAGAACACTGAAGCTTTCTTT. This sequence encodes CASSLFPKNTEAFF.

The chain combines TRBV5-1 with TRBJ2-1, with TRBD1 identical over 8 bases. The CDR3 is 15 amino acids. Trimming took 4 bases from V and 7 from J; bases not matched to a gene: 10. Germline V gives CDR1 SGHRS, CDR2 YFSETQ. DNA of the CDR3: TGCGCCAGCAGCCCGGCGGGACAGGTGAGGAATGAGCAGTTCTTC. Encoded protein: CASSPAGQVRNEQFF.

The chain is built from TRBV3-1 (or the pseudogene TRBV3-2) and TRBJ2-7, with D possibly TRBD1 on 5 matching bases. The CDR3 has 16 residues. Trimming shortened V by 1 base and J by 8 bases, and 21 bases separated the two germline ends. Germline values: CDR1 LGHDT, CDR2 YNNKEL (reference sequence). CDR3 sequence reads: CASSQVGSGPQGKQYF. The CDR3 DNA reads TGTGCCAGCAGCCAAGTTGGCAGTGGTCCCCAGGGAAAGCAGTACTTC.

This chain uses TRBV19 with TRBJ2-5; 10 bases are shared with TRBD2. In germline, CDR1 is LNHDA, CDR2 SQIVND (reference sequence). Losses at the gene ends were 5 bases for V and 5 bases for J; bases not matched to a gene: 8. The CDR3 extends over 15 amino acids. The CDR3 sequence: CASSLGSGRGETQYF. DNA for the CDR3: TGTGCCAGTAGTCTTGGCAGCGGGAGGGGGGAGACCCAGTACTTC.

The chain carries TRBV9 and TRBJ2-1; 9 bases are a match to TRBD2. The germline V gene has CDR1 SGDLS and CDR2 YYNGEE. The CDR3 is 18 amino acids. V lost 0 bases and J lost 1; bases outside the gene matches: 8. The CDR3 region has the DNA TGTGCCAGCAGCGTAGGTCTAGCGGGAAGGGGGTCCTACAATGAGCAGTTCTTC. It yields the protein CASSVGLAGRGSYNEQFF.